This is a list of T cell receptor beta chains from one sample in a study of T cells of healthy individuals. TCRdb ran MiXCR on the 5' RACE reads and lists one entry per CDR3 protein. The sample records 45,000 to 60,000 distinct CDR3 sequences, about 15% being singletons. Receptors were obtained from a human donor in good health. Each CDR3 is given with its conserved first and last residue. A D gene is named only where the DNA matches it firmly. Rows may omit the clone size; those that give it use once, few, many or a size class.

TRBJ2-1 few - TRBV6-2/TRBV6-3 CASSYSYNEQFF TGTGCCAGCAGTTACTCTTACAATGAGCAGTTCTTC
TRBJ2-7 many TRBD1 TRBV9 CASSLGQGPFYEQYF TGTGCCAGCAGCTTAGGACAGGGCCCATTCTACGAGCAGTACTTC
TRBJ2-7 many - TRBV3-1 CASSQAKRARSYEQYF TGTGCCAGCAGCCAAGCTAAGCGGGCACGCTCCTACGAGCAGTACTTC
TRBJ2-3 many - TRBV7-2 CASRSGGTDTQYF TGTGCCAGCAGGTCGGGGGGCACAGATACGCAGTATTTT
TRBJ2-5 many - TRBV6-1 CASSVDWGETQYF TGTGCCAGCAGTGTGGATTGGGGGGAGACCCAGTACTTC
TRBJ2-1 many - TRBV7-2 CASSIRQGRGNEQFF TGTGCCAGCAGCATCCGACAGGGGAGGGGAAATGAGCAGTTCTTC
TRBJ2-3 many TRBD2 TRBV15 CATSRDNGGWVNTQYF TGTGCCACCAGCAGAGATAACGGGGGGTGGGTAAATACGCAGTATTTT
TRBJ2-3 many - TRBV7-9 CASSLNQVVGDTQYF TGTGCCAGCAGCTTAAATCAAGTTGTCGGAGATACGCAGTATTTT
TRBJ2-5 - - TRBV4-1 CASSQNSSPETQYF TGCGCCAGCAGCCAAAATTCTAGCCCTGAGACCCAGTACTTC
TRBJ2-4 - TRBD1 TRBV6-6 CASSDRRTGTGIIQYF TGTGCCAGCAGCGATAGACGGACAGGGACGGGGATCATTCAGTACTTC
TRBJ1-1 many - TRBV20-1 CSAGRGGTEAFF TGCAGTGCTGGAAGAGGGGGAACTGAAGCTTTCTTT
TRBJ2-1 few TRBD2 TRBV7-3 CASSLQRGSHEQFF TGTGCCAGCAGCTTACAGCGGGGGTCGCATGAGCAGTTCTTC
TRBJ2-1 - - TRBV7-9 CASSLAGPVHHEQFF TGTGCCAGCAGCTTAGCGGGACCGGTACACCATGAGCAGTTCTTC
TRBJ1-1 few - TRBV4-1 CASSQDHDSSNTEAFF TGCGCCAGCAGCCAAGATCACGACAGCTCGAACACTGAAGCTTTCTTT
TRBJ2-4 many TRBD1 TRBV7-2 CASSPPGQGAKNIQYF TGTGCCAGCAGCCCCCCGGGACAGGGGGCCAAAAACATTCAGTACTTC
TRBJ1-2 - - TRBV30 CAWIERGNGYTF TGTGCCTGGATAGAACGGGGTAATGGCTACACCTTC
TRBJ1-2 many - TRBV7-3 CASSLDGAARGNYGYTF TGTGCCAGCAGCTTAGATGGGGCGGCCCGAGGCAACTATGGCTACACCTTC
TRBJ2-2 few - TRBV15 CATSNPRTNTGELFF TGTGCCACCAGCAACCCAAGAACTAACACCGGGGAGCTGTTTTTT
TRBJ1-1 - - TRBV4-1 CASSYQTGNTEAFF TGCGCCAGCAGCTACCAGACTGGGAACACTGAAGCTTTCTTT
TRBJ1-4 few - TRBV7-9 CASSYRGVGEEKLFF TGTGCCAGCAGTTATAGGGGAGTTGGTGAAGAAAAACTGTTTTTT
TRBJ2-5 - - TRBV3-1 CASSQGGAGPQETQYF TGTGCCAGCAGCCAAGGGGGGGCCGGGCCCCAAGAGACCCAGTACTTC
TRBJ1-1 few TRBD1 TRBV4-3 CASSRGQGHTEAFF TGCGCCAGCAGCCGTGGACAGGGCCACACTGAAGCTTTCTTT
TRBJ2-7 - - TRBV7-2 CASSISKGDEQYF TGTGCCAGCAGCATCAGTAAGGGGGACGAGCAGTACTTC
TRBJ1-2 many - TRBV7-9 CASSLVVDSYGYTF TGTGCCAGCAGCTTAGTGGTTGACAGCTATGGCTACACCTTC
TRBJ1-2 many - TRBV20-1 CSARDGRVSSNYGYTF TGCAGTGCTAGAGACGGAAGGGTCAGCTCTAACTATGGCTACACCTTC
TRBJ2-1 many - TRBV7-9 CASSLAFSYNEQFF TGTGCCAGCAGCTTAGCCTTCTCCTACAATGAGCAGTTCTTC
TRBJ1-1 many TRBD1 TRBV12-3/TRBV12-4 CASSPSDRANTEAFF TGTGCCAGCTCCCCATCGGACAGGGCGAACACTGAAGCTTTCTTT
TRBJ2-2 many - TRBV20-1 CSARADVALNTGELFF TGCAGTGCTAGAGCCGATGTTGCACTGAACACCGGGGAGCTGTTTTTT
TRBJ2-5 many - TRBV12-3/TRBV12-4 CASSQTWSGETQYF TGTGCCAGCAGCCAGACCTGGTCGGGGGAGACCCAGTACTTC
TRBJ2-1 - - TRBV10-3 CAISSTGTVHEQFF TGTGCCATCAGCTCCACCGGGACTGTCCATGAGCAGTTCTTC
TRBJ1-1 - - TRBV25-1 CASGPLGAFF TGTGCCAGCGGACCCCTGGGAGCTTTCTTT
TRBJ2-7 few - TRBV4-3 CASSRKTDSYEQYF TGCGCCAGCAGCCGAAAGACAGATTCCTACGAGCAGTACTTC
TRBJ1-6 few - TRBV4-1 CASSQAPPRPDSPLHF TGCGCCAGCAGCCAAGCCCCGCCCCGGCCGGATTCACCCCTCCACTTT
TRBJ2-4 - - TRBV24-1 CATSENRDKNIQYF TGTGCCACCAGTGAAAATAGGGACAAAAACATTCAGTACTTC
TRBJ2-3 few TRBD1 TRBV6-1 CASTNPGQGTDTQYF TGTGCCAGCACGAATCCGGGACAGGGGACAGATACGCAGTATTTT
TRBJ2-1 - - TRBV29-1 CSVMRGYNEQFF TGCAGCGTTATGCGGGGCTACAATGAGCAGTTCTTC
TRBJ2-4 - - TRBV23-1 CASSPPRCRGLSLAKNIQYF TGCGCCAGCAGTCCCCCCAGGTGTCGTGGGCTATCCCTAGCCAAAAACATTCAGTACTTC
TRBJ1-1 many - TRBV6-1 CASRVALGVTEAFF TGTGCCAGCAGGGTTGCTCTTGGGGTCACTGAAGCTTTCTTT
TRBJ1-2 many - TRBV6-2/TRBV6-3 CASSLKSQGSDGYTF TGTGCCAGCAGTCTCAAATCCCAGGGGAGCGATGGCTACACCTTC
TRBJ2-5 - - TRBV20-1 CSARGAGGRETQYF TGCAGTGCTAGGGGGGCAGGGGGGCGAGAGACCCAGTACTTC
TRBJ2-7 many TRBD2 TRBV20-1 CSASYASGSYEQYF TGCAGTGCTAGTTATGCTAGCGGGAGCTACGAGCAGTACTTC
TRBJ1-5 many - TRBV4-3 CASSQVALDNQPQHF TGCGCCAGCAGCCAAGTAGCGCTCGACAATCAGCCCCAGCATTTT
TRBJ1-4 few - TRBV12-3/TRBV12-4 CASSSRTISGKLFF TGTGCCAGCAGTTCTAGGACAATTTCTGGAAAACTGTTTTTT
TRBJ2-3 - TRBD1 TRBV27 CASNPPKPGQHTDTQYF TGTGCCAGCAATCCACCCAAACCGGGACAGCACACAGATACGCAGTATTTT
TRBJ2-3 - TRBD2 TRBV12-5 CVSRLAEVTDTQYF TGTGTGTCACGCCTAGCGGAGGTCACAGATACGCAGTATTTT
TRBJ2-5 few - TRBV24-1 CATSDLRFGGLETQYF TGTGCCACCAGTGATTTGCGTTTCGGGGGGCTAGAGACCCAGTACTTC